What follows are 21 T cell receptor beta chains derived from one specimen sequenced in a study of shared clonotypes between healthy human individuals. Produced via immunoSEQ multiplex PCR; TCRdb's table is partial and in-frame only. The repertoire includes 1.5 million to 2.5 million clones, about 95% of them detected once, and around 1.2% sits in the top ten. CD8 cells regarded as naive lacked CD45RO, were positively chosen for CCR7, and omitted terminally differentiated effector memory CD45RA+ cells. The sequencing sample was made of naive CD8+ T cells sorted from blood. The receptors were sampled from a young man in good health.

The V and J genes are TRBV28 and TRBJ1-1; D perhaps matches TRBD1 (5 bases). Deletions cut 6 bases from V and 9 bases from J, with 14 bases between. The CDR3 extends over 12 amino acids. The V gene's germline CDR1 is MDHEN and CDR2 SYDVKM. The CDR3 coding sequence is TGTGCCAGCAGCACTCCGGGACCCAAAGCTTTCTTT. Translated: CASSTPGPKAFF.

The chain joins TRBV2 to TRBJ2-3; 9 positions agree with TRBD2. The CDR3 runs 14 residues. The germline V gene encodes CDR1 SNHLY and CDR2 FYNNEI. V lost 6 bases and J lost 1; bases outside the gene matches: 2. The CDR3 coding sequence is TGTGCCAGCAGAGAGCGGGGGGGCACAGATACGCAGTATTTT. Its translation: CASRERGGTDTQYF.

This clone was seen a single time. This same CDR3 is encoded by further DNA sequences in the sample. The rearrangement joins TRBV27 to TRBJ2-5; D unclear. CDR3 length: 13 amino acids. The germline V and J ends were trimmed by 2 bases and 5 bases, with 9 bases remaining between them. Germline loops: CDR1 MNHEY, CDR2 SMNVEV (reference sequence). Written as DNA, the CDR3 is TGTGCCAGCAGTTTAGTGGGCGAGGAGACCCAGTACTTC. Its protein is CASSLVGEETQYF.

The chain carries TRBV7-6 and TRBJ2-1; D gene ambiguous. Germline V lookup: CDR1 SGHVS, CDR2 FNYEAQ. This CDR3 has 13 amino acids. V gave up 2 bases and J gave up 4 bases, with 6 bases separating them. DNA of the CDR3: TGTGCCAGCAGCTTAAACAGTTACAATGAGCAGTTCTTC. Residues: CASSLNSYNEQFF.

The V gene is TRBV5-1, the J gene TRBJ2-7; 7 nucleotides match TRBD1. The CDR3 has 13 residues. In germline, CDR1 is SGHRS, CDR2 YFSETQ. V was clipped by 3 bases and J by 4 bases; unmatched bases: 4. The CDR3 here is CASSSPGGYEQYF. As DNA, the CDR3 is TGCGCCAGCAGCTCCCCAGGGGGTTACGAGCAGTACTTC. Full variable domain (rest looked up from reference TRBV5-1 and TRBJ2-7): KAGVTQTPRYLIKTRGQQVTLSCSPISGHRSVSWYQQTPGQGLQFLFEYFSETQRNKGNFPGRFSGRQFSNSRSEMNVSTLELGDSALYLCASSSPGGYEQYFGPGTRLTVT.

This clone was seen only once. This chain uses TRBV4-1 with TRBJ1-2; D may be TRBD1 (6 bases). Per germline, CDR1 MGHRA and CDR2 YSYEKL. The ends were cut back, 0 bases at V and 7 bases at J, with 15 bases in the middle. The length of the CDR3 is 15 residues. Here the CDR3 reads CASSQDRSQGFGYTF. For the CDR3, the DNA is TGCGCCAGCAGCCAAGATAGGTCACAGGGCTTTGGCTACACCTTC.

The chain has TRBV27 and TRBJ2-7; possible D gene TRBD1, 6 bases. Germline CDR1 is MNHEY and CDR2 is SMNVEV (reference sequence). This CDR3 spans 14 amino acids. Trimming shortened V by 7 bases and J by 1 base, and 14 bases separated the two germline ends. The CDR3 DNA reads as TGTGCCAGCAAGTCAATAGGGGGATCCTACGAGCAGTACTTC. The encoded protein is CASKSIGGSYEQYF.

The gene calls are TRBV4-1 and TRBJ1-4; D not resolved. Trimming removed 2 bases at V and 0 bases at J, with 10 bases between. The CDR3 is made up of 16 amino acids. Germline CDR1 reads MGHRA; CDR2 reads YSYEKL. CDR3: CASSQPLPATNEKLFF. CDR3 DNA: TGCGCCAGCAGCCAACCACTTCCCGCAACTAATGAAAAACTGTTTTTT.

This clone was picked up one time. The CDR3 is CASSFPGDRNYEQYF. CDR3 bases: TGTGCCAGCAGCTTCCCGGGGGACAGGAACTACGAGCAGTACTTC. The chain carries TRBV7-9 and TRBJ2-7; 8 bases fit TRBD1. The germline CDR1 and CDR2 sequences are SEHNR and FQNEAQ (reference sequence). V shed 3 bases and J 3 bases; nucleotides not matched to a gene: 7. The CDR3 has 15 amino acids.

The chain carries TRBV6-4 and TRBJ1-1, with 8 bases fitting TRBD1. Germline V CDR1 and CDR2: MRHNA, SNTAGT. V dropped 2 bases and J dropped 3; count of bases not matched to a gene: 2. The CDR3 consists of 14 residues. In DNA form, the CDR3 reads TGTGCCAGCAGTGACACACAGGGGGACACTGAAGCTTTCTTT. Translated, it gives CASSDTQGDTEAFF.

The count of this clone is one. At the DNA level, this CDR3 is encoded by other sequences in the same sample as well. CDR3 in amino acids: CASSLSGFYGYTF. The CDR3 DNA follows: TGTGCCAGCAGTTTGTCGGGGTTCTATGGCTACACCTTC. The V gene is TRBV27, the J gene TRBJ1-2; no clear D gene. CDR1 and CDR2 (germline): MNHEY, SMNVEV (reference sequence). V was trimmed by 3 bases and J by 4 bases, leaving 9 bases between them. The CDR3 is made up of 13 amino acids.

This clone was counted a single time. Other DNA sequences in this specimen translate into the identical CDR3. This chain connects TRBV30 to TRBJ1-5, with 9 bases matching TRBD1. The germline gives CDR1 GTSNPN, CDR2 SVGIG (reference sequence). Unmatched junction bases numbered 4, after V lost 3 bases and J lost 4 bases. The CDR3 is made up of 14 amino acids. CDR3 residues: CAWSPGQGNQPQHF. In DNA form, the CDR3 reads TGTGCCTGGAGCCCCGGACAGGGGAATCAGCCCCAGCATTTT.

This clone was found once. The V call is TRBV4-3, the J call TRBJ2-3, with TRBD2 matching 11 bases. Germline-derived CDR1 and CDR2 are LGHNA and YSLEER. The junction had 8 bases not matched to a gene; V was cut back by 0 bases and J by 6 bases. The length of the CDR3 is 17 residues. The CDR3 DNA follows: TGCGCCAGCAGCCAAGATAGGCTAGCGGGGGGAGGGGATACGCAGTATTTT. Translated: CASSQDRLAGGGDTQYF.

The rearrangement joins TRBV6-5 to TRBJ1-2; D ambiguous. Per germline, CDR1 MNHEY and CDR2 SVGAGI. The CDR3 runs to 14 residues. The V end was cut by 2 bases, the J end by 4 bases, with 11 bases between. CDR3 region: CASSYGIFPYGYTF. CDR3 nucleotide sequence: TGTGCCAGCAGTTACGGGATTTTCCCCTATGGCTACACCTTC.

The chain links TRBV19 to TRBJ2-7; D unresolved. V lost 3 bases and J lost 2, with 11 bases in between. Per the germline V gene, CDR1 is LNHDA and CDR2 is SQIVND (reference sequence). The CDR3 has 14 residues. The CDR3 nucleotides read TGTGCCAGTAGTATCAGAGGCGGAACCTACGAGCAGTACTTC. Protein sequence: CASSIRGGTYEQYF.

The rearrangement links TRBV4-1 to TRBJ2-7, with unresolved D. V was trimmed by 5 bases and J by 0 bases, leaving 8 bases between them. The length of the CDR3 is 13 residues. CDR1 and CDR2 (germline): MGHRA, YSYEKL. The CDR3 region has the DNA TGCGCCAGCAGCGCAGGTAGCTCCTACGAGCAGTACTTC. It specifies CASSAGSSYEQYF.

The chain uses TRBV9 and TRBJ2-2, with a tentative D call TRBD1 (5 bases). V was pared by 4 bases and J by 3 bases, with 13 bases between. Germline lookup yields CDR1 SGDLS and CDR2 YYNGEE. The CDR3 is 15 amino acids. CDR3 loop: CASSPGPRDTGELFF. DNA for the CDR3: TGTGCCAGCAGCCCCGGCCCCAGGGACACCGGGGAGCTGTTTTTT. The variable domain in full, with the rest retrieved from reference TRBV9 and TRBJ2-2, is DSGVTQTPKHLITATGQRVTLRCSPRSGDLSVYWYQQSLDQGLQFLIQYYNGEERAKGNILERFSAQQFPDLHSELNLSSLELGDSALYFCASSPGPRDTGELFFGEGSRLTVL.

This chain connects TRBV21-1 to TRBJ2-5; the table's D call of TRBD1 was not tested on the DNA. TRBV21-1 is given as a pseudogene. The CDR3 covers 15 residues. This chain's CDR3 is CASSIGSPDQETQYF. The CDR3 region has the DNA TGTGCCAGCAGCATTGGCTCACCCGACCAAGAGACCCAGTACTTC.

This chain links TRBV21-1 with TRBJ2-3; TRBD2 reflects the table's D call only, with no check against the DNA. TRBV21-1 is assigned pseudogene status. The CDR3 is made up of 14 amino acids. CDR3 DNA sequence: TGTGCCAGCAGCAAATGGGTTGCGGCAGATACGCAGTATTTT. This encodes CASSKWVAADTQYF.

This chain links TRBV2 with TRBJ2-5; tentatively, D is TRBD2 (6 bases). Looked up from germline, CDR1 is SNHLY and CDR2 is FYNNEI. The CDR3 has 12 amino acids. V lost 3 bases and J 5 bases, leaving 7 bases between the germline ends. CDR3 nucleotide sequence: TGTGCCAGCAGTGATGGGAGGGAGACCCAGTACTTC. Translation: CASSDGRETQYF.

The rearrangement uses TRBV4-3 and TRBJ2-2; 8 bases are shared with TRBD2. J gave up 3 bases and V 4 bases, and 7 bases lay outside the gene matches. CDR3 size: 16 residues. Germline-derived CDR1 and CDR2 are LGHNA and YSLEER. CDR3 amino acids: CASSPAGTSYTGELFF. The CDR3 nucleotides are TGCGCCAGCAGCCCAGCCGGGACTAGTTACACCGGGGAGCTGTTTTTT.